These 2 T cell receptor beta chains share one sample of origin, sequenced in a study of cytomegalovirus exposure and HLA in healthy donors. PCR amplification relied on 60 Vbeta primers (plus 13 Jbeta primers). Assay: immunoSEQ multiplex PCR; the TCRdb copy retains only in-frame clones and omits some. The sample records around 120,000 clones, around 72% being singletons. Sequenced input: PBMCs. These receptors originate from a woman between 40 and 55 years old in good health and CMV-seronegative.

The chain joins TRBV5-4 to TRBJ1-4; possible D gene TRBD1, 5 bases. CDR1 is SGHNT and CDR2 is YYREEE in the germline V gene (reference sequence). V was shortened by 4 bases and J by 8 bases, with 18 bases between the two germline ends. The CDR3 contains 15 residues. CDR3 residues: CASSGPSGKQEKLFF. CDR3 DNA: TGTGCCAGCAGCGGACCCTCAGGGAAACAAGAAAAACTGTTTTTT.

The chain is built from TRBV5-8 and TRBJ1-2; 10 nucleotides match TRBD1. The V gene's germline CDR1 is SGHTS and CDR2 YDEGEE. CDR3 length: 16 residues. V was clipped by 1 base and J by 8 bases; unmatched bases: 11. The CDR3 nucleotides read TGTGCCAGCAGCTTGTATTTGGGACAGGGGATTAACGGCTACACCTTC. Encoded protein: CASSLYLGQGINGYTF.